These 16 T cell receptor beta chains were sequenced from one sample in a study of shared clonotypes between healthy human individuals. The data were produced by immunoSEQ multiplex PCR, yet TCRdb's version contains in-frame clones alone and is incomplete. The data show about 680,000 clones, just over 90% seen once. Terminally differentiated effector memory CD45RA+ cells were excluded by CCR7 positive selection of CD45RO-negative cells. Material for sequencing was naive CD8+ T cells sorted from blood. The source is a young man in good health.

This chain uses TRBV10-3 with TRBJ1-3; D possibly corresponds to TRBD1 (6 bases). This CDR3 spans 15 amino acids. CDR1 is ENHRY, CDR2 SYGVKD, per germline. V shed 9 bases and J shed 0 bases, with 15 bases lying between them. CDR3 loop: CAMLRDTDSGNTIYF. For the CDR3, the DNA is TGTGCCATGCTTCGGGACACAGACTCTGGAAACACCATATATTTT.

The count of this clone is one. J is TRBJ2-1 and V is TRBV27, with D possibly TRBD2 on 5 matching bases. V lost 6 bases and J lost 6, with 21 bases in between. The CDR3 has 16 amino acids. CDR1 and CDR2 (germline): MNHEY, SMNVEV (reference sequence). This CDR3 reads CASRPSPGGPFNEQFF. Written as DNA, the CDR3 is TGTGCCAGCAGGCCTAGTCCTGGCGGGCCCTTCAATGAGCAGTTCTTC.

This chain links TRBV6-4 with TRBJ1-1; D ambiguous. V was shortened by 2 bases and J by 0 bases, with 4 bases between the two germline ends. The germline V gene encodes CDR1 MRHNA and CDR2 SNTAGT. The CDR3 consists of 13 residues. Here the CDR3 reads CASSDRMNTEAFF. The CDR3 bases are TGTGCCAGCAGTGACAGAATGAACACTGAAGCTTTCTTT.

The V call is TRBV29-1, the J call TRBJ2-3; D could derive from TRBD1 or TRBD2 (6 bases each). The CDR3 has 13 amino acids. Germline-derived CDR1 and CDR2 are SQVTM and ANQGSEA. The V and J ends lost 2 bases and 3 bases respectively, with 9 bases between them. CDR3 nucleotide sequence: TGCAGCGTTGAAAGGGGGGCAACAGATACGCAGTATTTT. This encodes CSVERGATDTQYF.

This chain connects TRBV2 to TRBJ2-5, with 8 bases lining up with TRBD2. The CDR3 sequence is 15 residues long. V lost 7 bases to trimming and J lost 6 bases; unmatched junction nucleotides: 13. Germline lookup yields CDR1 SNHLY and CDR2 FYNNEI. The CDR3 loop reads CASMDLTGGGQTQYF. CDR3 DNA: TGTGCCAGCATGGATTTAACGGGAGGGGGTCAGACCCAGTACTTC.

The chain uses TRBV7-9 and TRBJ2-5; possibly TRBD1 for D (6 bases). The V end lost 1 base, the J end lost 5 bases, and 20 bases lay between the germline ends. Germline V gene data show CDR1 as SEHNR and CDR2 as FQNEAQ (reference sequence). The CDR3 contains 17 residues. The CDR3 sequence: CASSLEGVWTAGETQYF. In DNA form, the CDR3 reads TGTGCCAGCAGCTTAGAGGGGGTGTGGACAGCCGGGGAGACCCAGTACTTC.

The genes are TRBV6-1 and TRBJ2-1; the match to TRBD2 covers 10 bases. Trimming removed 1 base from V and 3 bases from J; junction bases left unmatched: 3. Germline V CDR1 and CDR2: MNHNS, SASEGT. The length of the CDR3 is 16 residues. This chain's CDR3 is CASSEVGTSVYNEQFF. The CDR3 DNA sequence: TGTGCCAGCAGTGAAGTTGGGACTAGCGTCTACAATGAGCAGTTCTTC.

The chain employs TRBV13 and TRBJ2-7; weak D call: TRBD2 (5 bases). CDR1 PRHDT and CDR2 FYEKMQ come from the germline V gene (reference sequence). CDR3 size: 12 residues. V shed 6 bases and J shed 6 bases, with 12 bases lying between them. This chain's CDR3 is CASSWTVGEQYF. As DNA, the CDR3 is TGTGCCAGCAGTTGGACTGTGGGCGAGCAGTACTTC.

Turning to this clone: The sample has other DNA sequences that encode this CDR3 too. CDR3 in DNA: TGTGCCAGCAGCTTGGGTGATAATGAGCAGTTCTTC. Protein sequence: CASSLGDNEQFF. V gene TRBV7-9 combines with J gene TRBJ2-1; D gene ambiguous. The germline V and J ends were trimmed by 3 bases and 7 bases, with 7 bases remaining between them. CDR1 and CDR2 from the germline V gene are SEHNR and FQNEAQ (reference sequence). The CDR3 extends over 12 amino acids.

The genes are TRBV7-9 and TRBJ2-3; no clear D. Per the germline V gene, CDR1 is SEHNR and CDR2 is FQNEAQ (reference sequence). The CDR3 has 16 residues. Trimming took 1 base from V and 0 from J, leaving 11 bases between them. The CDR3 sequence: CASSLGPATSTDTQYF. The CDR3 DNA follows: TGTGCCAGCAGCTTAGGGCCAGCTACTAGCACAGATACGCAGTATTTT.

The chain recombines TRBV19 with TRBJ1-5, with D tentatively TRBD1 (6 bases). Germline V gene lookup returns CDR1 LNHDA and CDR2 SQIVND (reference sequence). CDR3 length: 15 residues. Trimming removed 5 bases at V and 4 bases at J, with 15 bases between. As DNA, the CDR3 is TGTGCCAGTAGTGCTCAGGGGCGCTGGAATCAGCCCCAGCATTTT. Its translation: CASSAQGRWNQPQHF.

CDR3 sequence reads: CASSTVEGARDEKLFF. The CDR3 DNA follows: TGTGCCAGTAGTACTGTAGAGGGGGCAAGGGATGAAAAACTGTTTTTT. V gene TRBV19 combines with J gene TRBJ1-4; 7 nucleotides align to TRBD1. This CDR3 spans 16 amino acids. Germline V gives CDR1 LNHDA, CDR2 SQIVND (reference sequence). V dropped 4 bases and J dropped 6; count of bases not matched to a gene: 11.

J is TRBJ2-5 and V is TRBV5-1; D tentatively fits TRBD1 or TRBD2 (5 bases each). The V end lost 5 bases, the J end lost 4 bases, and 9 bases lay between the germline ends. The CDR3 is made up of 12 amino acids. Germline V gene lookup returns CDR1 SGHRS and CDR2 YFSETQ. For the CDR3, the DNA is TGCGCCAGCAGTCGGGACGGAGAGACCCAGTACTTC. As protein: CASSRDGETQYF.

Concerning this clone: This sample includes further DNA sequences coding for the same CDR3. The rearrangement links TRBV7-6 to TRBJ2-1, with no clear D. Trimming took off 2 bases at V and 8 bases at J, with 7 bases between the two ends. The germline gives CDR1 SGHVS, CDR2 FNYEAQ. This CDR3 is 12 amino acids long. Here the CDR3 reads CASSLLGDEQFF. In nucleotides, the CDR3 is TGTGCCAGCAGCTTACTAGGCGATGAGCAGTTCTTC.

The chain recombines TRBV5-1 with TRBJ2-3, with TRBD2 matching 11 bases. The V gene's germline CDR1 is SGHRS and CDR2 YFSETQ. Trimming took 3 bases from V and 4 from J; bases not matched to a gene: 4. This CDR3 is built from 15 residues. The CDR3 DNA is TGCGCCAGCAGCTCTAGCGGGAGGACCCCAGATACGCAGTATTTT. Protein sequence: CASSSSGRTPDTQYF.

V usage is TRBV5-6 and J usage is TRBJ2-5; TRBD1 agrees at 7 bases. V shed 5 bases, J shed 0 bases, and the junction held 4 bases outside the gene matches. CDR1 is SGHDT, CDR2 YYEEEE, per germline. CDR3 length: 14 amino acids. Here the CDR3 DNA reads TGTGCCAGCAGTTATACAGGGGACCAAGAGACCCAGTACTTC. Its protein is CASSYTGDQETQYF.